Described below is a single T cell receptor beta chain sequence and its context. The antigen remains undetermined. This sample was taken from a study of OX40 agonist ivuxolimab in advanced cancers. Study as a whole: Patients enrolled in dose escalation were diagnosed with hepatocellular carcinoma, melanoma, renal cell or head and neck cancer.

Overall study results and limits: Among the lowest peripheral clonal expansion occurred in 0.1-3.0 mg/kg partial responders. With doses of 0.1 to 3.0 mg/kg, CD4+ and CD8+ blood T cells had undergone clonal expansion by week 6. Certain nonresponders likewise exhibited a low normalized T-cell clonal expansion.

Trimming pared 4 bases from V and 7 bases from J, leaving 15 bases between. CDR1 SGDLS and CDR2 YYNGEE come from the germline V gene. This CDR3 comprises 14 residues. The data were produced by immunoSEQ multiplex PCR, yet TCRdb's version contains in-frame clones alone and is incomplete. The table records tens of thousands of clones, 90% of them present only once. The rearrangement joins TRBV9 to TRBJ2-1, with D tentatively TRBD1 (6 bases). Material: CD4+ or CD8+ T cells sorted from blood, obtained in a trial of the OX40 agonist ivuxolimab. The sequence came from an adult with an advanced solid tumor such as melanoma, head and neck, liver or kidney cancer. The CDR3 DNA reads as TGTGCCAGCAGCTCCCGGGTGGGGGCAAATGAGCAGTTCTTC. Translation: CASSSRVGANEQFF.